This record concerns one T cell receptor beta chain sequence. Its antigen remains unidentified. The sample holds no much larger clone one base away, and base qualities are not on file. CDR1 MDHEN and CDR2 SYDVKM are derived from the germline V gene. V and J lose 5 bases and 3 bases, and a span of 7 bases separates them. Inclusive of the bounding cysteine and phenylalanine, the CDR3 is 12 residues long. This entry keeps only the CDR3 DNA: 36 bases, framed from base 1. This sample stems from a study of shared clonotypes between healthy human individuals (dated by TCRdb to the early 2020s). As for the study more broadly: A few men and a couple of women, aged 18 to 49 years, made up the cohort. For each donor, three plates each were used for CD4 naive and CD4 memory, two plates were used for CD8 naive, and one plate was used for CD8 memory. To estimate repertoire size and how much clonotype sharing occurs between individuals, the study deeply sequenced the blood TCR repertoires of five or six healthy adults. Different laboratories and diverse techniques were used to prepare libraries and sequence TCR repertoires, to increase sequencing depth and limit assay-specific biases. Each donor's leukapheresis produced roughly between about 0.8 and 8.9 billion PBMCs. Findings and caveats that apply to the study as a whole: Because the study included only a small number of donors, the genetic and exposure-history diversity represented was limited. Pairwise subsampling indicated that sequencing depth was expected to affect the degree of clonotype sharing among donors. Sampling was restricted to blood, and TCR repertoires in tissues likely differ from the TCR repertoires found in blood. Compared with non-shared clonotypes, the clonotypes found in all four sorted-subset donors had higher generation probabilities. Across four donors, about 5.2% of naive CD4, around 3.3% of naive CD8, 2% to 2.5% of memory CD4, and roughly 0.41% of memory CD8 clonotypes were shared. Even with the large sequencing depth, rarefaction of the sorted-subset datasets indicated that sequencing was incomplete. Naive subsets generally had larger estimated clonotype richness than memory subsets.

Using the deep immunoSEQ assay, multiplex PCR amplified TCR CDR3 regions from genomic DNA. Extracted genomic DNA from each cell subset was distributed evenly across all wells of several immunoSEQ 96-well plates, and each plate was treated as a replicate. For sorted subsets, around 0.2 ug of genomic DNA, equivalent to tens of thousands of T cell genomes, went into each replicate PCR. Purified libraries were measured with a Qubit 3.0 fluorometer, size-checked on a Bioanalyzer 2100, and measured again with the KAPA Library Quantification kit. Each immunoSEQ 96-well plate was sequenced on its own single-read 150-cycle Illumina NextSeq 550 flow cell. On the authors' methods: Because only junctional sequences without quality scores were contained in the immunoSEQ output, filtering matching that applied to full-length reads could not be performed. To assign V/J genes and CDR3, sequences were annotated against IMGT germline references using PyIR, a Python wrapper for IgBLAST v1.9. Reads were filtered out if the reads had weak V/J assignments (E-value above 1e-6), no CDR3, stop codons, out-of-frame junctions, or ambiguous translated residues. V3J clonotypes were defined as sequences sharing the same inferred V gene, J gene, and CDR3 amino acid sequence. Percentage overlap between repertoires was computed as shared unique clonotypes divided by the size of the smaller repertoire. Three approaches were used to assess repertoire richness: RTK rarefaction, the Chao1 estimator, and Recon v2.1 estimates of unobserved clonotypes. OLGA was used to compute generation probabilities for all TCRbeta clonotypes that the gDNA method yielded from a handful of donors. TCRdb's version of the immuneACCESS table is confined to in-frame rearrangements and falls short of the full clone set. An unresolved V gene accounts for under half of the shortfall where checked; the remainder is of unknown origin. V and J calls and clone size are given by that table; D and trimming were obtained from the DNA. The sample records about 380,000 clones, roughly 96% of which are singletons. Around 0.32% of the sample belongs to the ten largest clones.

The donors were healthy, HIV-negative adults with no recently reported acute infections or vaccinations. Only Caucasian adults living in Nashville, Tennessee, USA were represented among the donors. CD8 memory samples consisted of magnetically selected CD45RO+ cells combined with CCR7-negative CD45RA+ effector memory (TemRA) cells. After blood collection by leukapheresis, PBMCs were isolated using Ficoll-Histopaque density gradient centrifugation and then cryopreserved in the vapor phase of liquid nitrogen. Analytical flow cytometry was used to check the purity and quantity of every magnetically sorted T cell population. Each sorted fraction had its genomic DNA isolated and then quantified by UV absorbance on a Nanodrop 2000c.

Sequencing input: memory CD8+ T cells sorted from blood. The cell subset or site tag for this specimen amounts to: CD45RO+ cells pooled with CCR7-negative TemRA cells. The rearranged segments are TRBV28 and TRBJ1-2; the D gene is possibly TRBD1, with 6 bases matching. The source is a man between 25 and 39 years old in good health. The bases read TGTGCCAGCAGTACAGGGCACTATGGCTACACCTTC. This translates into CASSTGHYGYTF.